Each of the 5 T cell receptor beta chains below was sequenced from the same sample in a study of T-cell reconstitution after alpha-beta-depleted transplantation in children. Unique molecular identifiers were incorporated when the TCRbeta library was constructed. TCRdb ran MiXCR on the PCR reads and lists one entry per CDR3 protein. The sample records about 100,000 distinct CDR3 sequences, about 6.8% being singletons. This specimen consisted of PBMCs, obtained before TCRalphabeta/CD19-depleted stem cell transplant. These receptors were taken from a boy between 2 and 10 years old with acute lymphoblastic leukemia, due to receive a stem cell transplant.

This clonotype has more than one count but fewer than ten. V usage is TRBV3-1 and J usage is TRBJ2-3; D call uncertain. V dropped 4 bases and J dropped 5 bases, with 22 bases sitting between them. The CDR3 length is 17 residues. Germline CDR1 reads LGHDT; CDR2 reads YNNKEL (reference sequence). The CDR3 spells CASSLSWPIRRRDTQYF. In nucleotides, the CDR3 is TGTGCCAGCAGCCTCTCCTGGCCAATCCGAAGGCGAGATACGCAGTATTTT.

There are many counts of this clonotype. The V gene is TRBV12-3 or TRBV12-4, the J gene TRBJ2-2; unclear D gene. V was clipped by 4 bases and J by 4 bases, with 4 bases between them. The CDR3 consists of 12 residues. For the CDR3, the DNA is TGTGCCAGCAGTTACAGCACCGGGGAGCTGTTTTTT. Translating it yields CASSYSTGELFF.

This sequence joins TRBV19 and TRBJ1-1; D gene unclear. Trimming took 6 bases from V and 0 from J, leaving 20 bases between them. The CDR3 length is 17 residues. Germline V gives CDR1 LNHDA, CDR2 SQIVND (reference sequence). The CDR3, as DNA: TGTGCCAGTAGCCCCGGTCGACCTCGTGCTATGAACACTGAAGCTTTCTTT. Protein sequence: CASSPGRPRAMNTEAFF. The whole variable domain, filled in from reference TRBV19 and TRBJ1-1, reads DGGITQSPKYLFRKEGQNVTLSCEQNLNHDAMYWYRQDPGQGLRLIYYSQIVNDFQKGDIAEGYSVSREKKESFPLTVTSAQKNPTAFYLCASSPGRPRAMNTEAFFGQGTRLTVV.

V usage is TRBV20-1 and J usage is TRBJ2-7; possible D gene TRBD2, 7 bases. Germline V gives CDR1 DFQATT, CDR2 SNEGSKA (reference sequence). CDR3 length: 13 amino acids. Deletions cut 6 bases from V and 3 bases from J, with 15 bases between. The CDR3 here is CSAPKGGDYEQYF. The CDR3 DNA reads TGCAGTGCCCCAAAGGGGGGGGACTACGAGCAGTACTTC.

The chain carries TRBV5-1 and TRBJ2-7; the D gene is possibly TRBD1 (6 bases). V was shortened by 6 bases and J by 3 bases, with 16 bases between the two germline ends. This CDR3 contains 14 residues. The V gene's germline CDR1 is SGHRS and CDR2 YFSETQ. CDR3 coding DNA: TGCGCCAGCACCCTCGACAGGCCGCGCTACGAGCAGTACTTC. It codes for CASTLDRPRYEQYF.